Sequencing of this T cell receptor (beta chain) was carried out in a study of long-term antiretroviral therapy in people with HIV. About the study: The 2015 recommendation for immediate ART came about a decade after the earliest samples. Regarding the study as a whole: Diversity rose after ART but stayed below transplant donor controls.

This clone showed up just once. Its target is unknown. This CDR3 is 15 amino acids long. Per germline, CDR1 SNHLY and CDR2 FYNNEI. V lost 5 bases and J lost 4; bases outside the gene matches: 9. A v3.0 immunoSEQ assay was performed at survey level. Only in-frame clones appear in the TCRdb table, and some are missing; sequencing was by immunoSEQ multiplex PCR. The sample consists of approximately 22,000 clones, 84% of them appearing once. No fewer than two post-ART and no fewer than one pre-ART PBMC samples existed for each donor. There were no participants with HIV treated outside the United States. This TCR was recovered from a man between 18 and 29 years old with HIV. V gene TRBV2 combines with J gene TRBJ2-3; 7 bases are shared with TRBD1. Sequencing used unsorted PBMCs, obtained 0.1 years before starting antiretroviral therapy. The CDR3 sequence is CASSPGTVTSDTQYF. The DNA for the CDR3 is TGTGCCAGCAGTCCCGGGACAGTAACCTCAGATACGCAGTATTTT.